These 17 T cell receptor beta chains share one sample of origin, sequenced in a study of T cell responses to AZD1222 COVID-19 vaccine. Data came from immunoSEQ multiplex PCR; TCRdb stores just in-frame clones and leaves some out. This table holds approximately 25,000 clones, roughly 90% found once. This specimen consisted of peripheral blood, obtained 28 days after the second AZD1222 dose. These TCRs come from an adult who received the AZD1222 COVID-19 vaccine.

The gene calls are TRBV11-2 and TRBJ1-2, with D unresolved. The CDR3 is 13 residues long. Trimming removed 5 bases from V and 3 bases from J, with 10 bases in between. Germline V gene data show CDR1 as SGHAT and CDR2 as FQNNGV. The CDR3: CASSMGLDYGYTF. CDR3 in DNA: TGTGCCAGCAGCATGGGTCTCGACTATGGCTACACCTTC. The variable domain in full, completed from reference TRBV11-2 and TRBJ1-2, reads EAGVAQSPRYKIIEKRQSVAFWCNPISGHATLYWYQQILGQGPKLLIQFQNNGVVDDSQLPKDRFSAERLKGVDSTLKIQPAKLEDSAVYLCASSMGLDYGYTFGSGTRLTVV.

The genes are TRBV21-1 and TRBJ1-5. TRBV21-1 is noted as a pseudogene. The CDR3 runs 15 residues. The CDR3 reads CAAHSDGYSNQPQHF. CDR3 nucleotides: TGTGCCGCCCATTCCGACGGATATAGCAATCAGCCCCAGCATTTT.

V is TRBV29-1 and J is TRBJ2-1, with 7 bases matching TRBD2. The length of the CDR3 is 16 residues. Germline values: CDR1 SQVTM, CDR2 ANQGSEA. V dropped 5 bases and J dropped 8; count of bases not matched to a gene: 18. Here the CDR3 reads CSVRKGRANSLYEQFF. CDR3 nucleotide sequence: TGCAGCGTTCGAAAAGGGAGGGCCAATTCTCTCTATGAGCAGTTCTTC.

This rearrangement joins TRBV7-2 to TRBJ2-7; D is perhaps TRBD1 (6 bases). Trimming removed 1 base at V and 5 bases at J, with 15 bases between. This CDR3 comprises 15 residues. Germline values: CDR1 SGHTA, CDR2 FQGNSA. The CDR3 DNA reads as TGTGCCAGCAGCTTAGAAGTGTGGGGGCGGAACGAGCAGTACTTC. It encodes CASSLEVWGRNEQYF.

The rearrangement joins TRBV27 to TRBJ2-7, with D perhaps TRBD2 (6 bases). CDR3 length: 16 amino acids. The germline V gene has CDR1 MNHEY and CDR2 SMNVEV (reference sequence). The V end was cut by 4 bases, the J end by 2 bases, with 18 bases between. CDR3 sequence reads: CASSSSPSGPTYEQYF. The CDR3 nucleotides read TGTGCCAGCAGTTCTTCCCCGAGCGGGCCAACCTACGAGCAGTACTTC.

The gene calls are TRBV2 and TRBJ2-5, with D unclear. The V gene lost 1 base and the J gene lost 4 bases, with 4 bases spanning the gap. Germline-derived CDR1 and CDR2 are SNHLY and FYNNEI. There are 12 residues in the CDR3. The DNA of the CDR3 is TGTGCCAGCAGTGAAGTCGGAGAGACCCAGTACTTC. Its translation is CASSEVGETQYF.

The CDR3 DNA reads as TGTGCCAGCAGCCCCGGGTGGGGGGACACTGAAGCTTTCTTT. Its protein product is CASSPGWGDTEAFF. The V and J genes are TRBV5-4 and TRBJ1-1; TRBD1 might be the D (5 bases). The CDR3 consists of 14 residues. Germline CDR1 reads SGHNT; CDR2 reads YYREEE (reference sequence). Trimming took off 4 bases at V and 3 bases at J, with 13 bases between the two ends.

The V and J genes are TRBV7-9 and TRBJ2-7, with 10 bases fitting TRBD1. The CDR3 length is 15 residues. CDR1 SEHNR and CDR2 FQNEAQ come from the germline V gene (reference sequence). Trimming at V came to 2 bases and at J to 6 bases, leaving 7 bases not matched to a gene. CDR3: CASSLRQGAQSEQYF. DNA for the CDR3: TGTGCCAGCAGCTTAAGACAGGGGGCTCAGTCCGAGCAGTACTTC.

The chain employs TRBV3-1 (or the pseudogene TRBV3-2) and TRBJ1-1; D ambiguous. CDR3 size: 13 residues. With 1 base removed from V and 1 base from J, the gap between germline ends came to 4 bases. Germline V gene data show CDR1 as LGHDT and CDR2 as YNNKEL (reference sequence). As DNA, the CDR3 is TGTGCCAGCAGCCAAGTGAAGAACACTGAAGCTTTCTTT. As protein: CASSQVKNTEAFF.

V and J are TRBV6-2 or TRBV6-3 and TRBJ2-7; D gene uncertain. Trimming left V 4 bases short and J 7 bases short, with 8 bases between. The CDR3 covers 11 residues. Germline CDR1 and CDR2: MNHEY and SVGEGT. The CDR3: CASSSVGEQYF. For the CDR3, the DNA is TGTGCCAGCAGTTCCGTAGGAGAGCAGTACTTC.

CDR3: CASSLVAYQPQHF. The CDR3 coding sequence is TGTGCCAGCAGCTTAGTCGCTTATCAGCCCCAGCATTTT. The chain links TRBV11-2 to TRBJ1-5, with D unresolved. Between the trimmed V and J ends, which lost 1 base and 5 bases, there was a span of 6 bases. CDR3 length: 13 residues. The germline V gene has CDR1 SGHAT and CDR2 FQNNGV.

This clone was counted between two and nine times. The chain couples TRBV1 to TRBJ1-2. TRBV1 is described as a pseudogene. This CDR3 comprises 15 residues. The CDR3 protein is CTSSQGLTIYYGYTF. The DNA for the CDR3 is TGCACCAGCAGCCAGGGACTCACAATTTACTATGGCTACACCTTC.

This clone was counted once. The chain carries TRBV28 and TRBJ2-5; D is unresolved. The germline CDR1 and CDR2 sequences are MDHEN and SYDVKM. This CDR3 region has 13 residues. V lost 7 bases and J lost 5, with 14 bases in between. The CDR3 nucleotides read TGTGCCAGCACGCCAGTTCGTCTGGAGACCCAGTACTTC. Translated: CASTPVRLETQYF. The variable domain in full, with the rest retrieved from reference TRBV28 and TRBJ2-5, is DVKVTQSSRYLVKRTGEKVFLECVQDMDHENMFWYRQDPGLGLRLIYFSYDVKMKEKGDIPEGYSVSREKKERFSLILESASTNQTSMYLCASTPVRLETQYFGPGTRLLVL.

This clone is medium-sized. The gene calls are TRBV27 and TRBJ1-1; the D gene is possibly TRBD1 (5 bases). V shed 4 bases and J shed 5 bases, with 11 bases lying between them. The CDR3 has 13 residues. Per the germline V gene, CDR1 is MNHEY and CDR2 is SMNVEV (reference sequence). In nucleotides, the CDR3 is TGTGCCAGCAGTTGGGGCCGTCCGACTGAAGCTTTCTTT. Its protein is CASSWGRPTEAFF.

V is TRBV3-1 (or the pseudogene TRBV3-2) and J is TRBJ1-3, with 7 bases that match TRBD1. The CDR3 is made up of 17 amino acids. The germline gives CDR1 LGHDT, CDR2 YNNKEL (reference sequence). J gave up 2 bases and V 4 bases, and 11 bases lay outside the gene matches. CDR3 DNA: TGTGCCAGCAGCCTTACCCGAGGGGGCGCGACTGGAAACACCATATATTTT. Translating it yields CASSLTRGGATGNTIYF.

The J gene is TRBJ1-5, the V gene TRBV5-8, with D maybe TRBD1 (6 bases). Trimming took 3 bases from V and 4 from J, leaving 14 bases between them. The germline gives CDR1 SGHTS, CDR2 YDEGEE. The CDR3 runs to 15 residues. The CDR3 DNA reads as TGTGCCAGCAGCTCCGGACAGATAGTTAATCAGCCCCAGCATTTT. This translates into CASSSGQIVNQPQHF.

In this sample, this clone turned up once. The chain combines TRBV5-6 with TRBJ2-7, with D unclear. V dropped 3 bases and J dropped 3 bases, with 10 bases sitting between them. Germline V gene sequence: CDR1 SGHDT, CDR2 YYEEEE. CDR3 size: 13 residues. The DNA for the CDR3 is TGTGCCAGCAGCTACCGGCGCAACTACGAGCAGTACTTC. It yields the protein CASSYRRNYEQYF.